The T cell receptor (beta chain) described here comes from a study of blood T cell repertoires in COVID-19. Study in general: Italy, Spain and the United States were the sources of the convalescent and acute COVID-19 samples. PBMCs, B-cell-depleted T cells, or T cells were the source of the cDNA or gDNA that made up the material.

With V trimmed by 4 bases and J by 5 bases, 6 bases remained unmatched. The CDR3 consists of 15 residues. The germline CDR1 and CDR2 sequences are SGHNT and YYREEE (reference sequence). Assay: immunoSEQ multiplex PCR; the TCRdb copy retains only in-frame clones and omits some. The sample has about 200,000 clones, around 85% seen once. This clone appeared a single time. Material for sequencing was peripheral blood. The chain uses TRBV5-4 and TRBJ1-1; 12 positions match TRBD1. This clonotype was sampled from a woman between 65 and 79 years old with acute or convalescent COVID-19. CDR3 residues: CASSVGTGGRTEAFF. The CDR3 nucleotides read TGTGCCAGCAGCGTAGGGACAGGGGGCAGGACTGAAGCTTTCTTT.